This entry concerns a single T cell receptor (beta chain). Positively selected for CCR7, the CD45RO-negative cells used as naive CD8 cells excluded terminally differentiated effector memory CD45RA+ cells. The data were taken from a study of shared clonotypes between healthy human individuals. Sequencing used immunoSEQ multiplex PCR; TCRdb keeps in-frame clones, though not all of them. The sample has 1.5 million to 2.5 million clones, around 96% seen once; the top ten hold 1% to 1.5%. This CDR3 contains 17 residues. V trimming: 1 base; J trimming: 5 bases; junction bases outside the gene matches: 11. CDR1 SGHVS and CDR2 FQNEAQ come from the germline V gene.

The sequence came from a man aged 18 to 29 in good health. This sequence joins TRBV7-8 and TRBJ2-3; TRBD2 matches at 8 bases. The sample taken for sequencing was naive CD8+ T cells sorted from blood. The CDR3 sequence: CASSLGELAVGGDTQYF. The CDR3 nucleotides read TGTGCCAGCAGCTTAGGGGAACTAGCGGTTGGAGGAGATACGCAGTATTTT.